What follows is one T cell receptor beta chain and its context. Its antigen remains unknown. There were only healthy Caucasians among the donors. The record originates from a study of identical twins. Study-wide findings and caveats: Invariant populations such as MAIT and iNKT cells could partly muddle zero-insertion analyses. Abundant beta clonotypes from cord blood bore fewer insertions; memory repertoires lacked this pattern.

MiXCR, run by TCRdb on the 5' RACE reads, gives a single entry per CDR3 protein. The profile shows hundreds of thousands of distinct CDR3 sequences, about 14% of them singletons. Sequenced: memory (CD45RO+) T cells sorted from blood. The clonotype comes from a woman between 18 and 30 years old in good health.

The chain's CDR3 is CASSLGPGLGAFF. As DNA, the CDR3 is TGTGCCAGCAGCTTGGGCCCAGGGCTTGGGGCTTTCTTT. This chain uses TRBV5-6 with TRBJ1-1, with D possibly matching TRBD1 (5 bases). The CDR3 runs 13 residues. Trimming removed 0 bases at V and 11 bases at J, with 14 bases between. Germline CDR1 is SGHDT and CDR2 is YYEEEE.